Presented here are 9 T cell receptor beta chains from one specimen sequenced in a study of regulatory T cells in long-lasting Graves disease (TCRdb year 2021). To prepare the library, multiplex PCR was applied. TCRdb lists the instrument as Illumina HiSeq 4000. TCR beta libraries were built with iRepertoire HTBI primers and Arm-PCR amplification of CDR3 regions. TCRdb ran its own pipeline on the public reads, namely fastp trimming at Q25 and MiXCR clone calling, and kept in-frame beta chains. Here each entry gathers all rows of one CDR3 protein and keeps the most common genes and DNA. The sample table contains some 420,000 distinct CDR3 sequences; only one count was recorded for under 25% of them. The ten largest clones capture around 13% of the sample. Read against the paper, the sample's time point label means: persistent/refractory GD, antithyroid drugs over 5 years with positive TRAb. For both TCR sequencing and RNA sequencing, RNA was extracted from PBMCs in TRIzol.

The input for sequencing was peripheral blood mononuclear cells (PBMCs), taken when the disease was refractory, from a patient treated with antithyroid drugs. All receptors come from a female donor with Graves disease.

The chain is built from TRBV30 and TRBJ2-7; D gene unclear. V was trimmed by 4 bases and J by 0 bases, leaving 10 bases between them. Germline CDR1 is GTSNPN and CDR2 is SVGIG (reference sequence). The CDR3 runs to 13 residues. The CDR3 nucleotides are TGTGCCTGGACGACGGGCAGCTCCTACGAGCAGTACTTC. Amino acid sequence: CAWTTGSSYEQYF.

This clonotype was recorded at least ten times. V is TRBV5-6 and J is TRBJ1-2, with no clear D. V was shortened by 5 bases and J by 4 bases, with 9 bases between the two germline ends. This CDR3 has 12 residues. Per the germline V gene, CDR1 is SGHDT and CDR2 is YYEEEE. The CDR3 sequence is CASSLSSYGYTF. Written as DNA, the CDR3 is TGTGCCAGCAGTTTAAGTAGCTATGGCTACACCTTC.

This clonotype has more than one count but fewer than ten. V usage is TRBV5-1 and J usage is TRBJ1-4, with unresolved D. Germline-derived CDR1 and CDR2 are SGHRS and YFSETQ. The CDR3 length is 17 residues. Trimming cost V 3 bases and J 5 bases, with 20 bases left between them. This CDR3 reads CASSWNAAGMGNEKLFF. In DNA form, the CDR3 reads TGCGCCAGCAGCTGGAACGCTGCCGGGATGGGCAATGAAAAACTGTTTTTT. The full variable domain, completed using reference TRBV5-1 and TRBJ1-4, is KAGVTQTPRYLIKTRGQQVTLSCSPISGHRSVSWYQQTPGQGLQFLFEYFSETQRNKGNFPGRFSGRQFSNSRSEMNVSTLELGDSALYLCASSWNAAGMGNEKLFFGSGTQLSVL.

The chain carries TRBV7-6 and TRBJ2-5; TRBD1 matches 7 bases. CDR1 is SGHVS and CDR2 is FNYEAQ in the germline V gene. The length of the CDR3 is 16 residues. V was clipped by 2 bases and J by 1 base; unmatched bases: 7. The CDR3 loop reads CASSLRVGQIQETQYF. As DNA, the CDR3 is TGTGCCAGCAGCTTAAGAGTGGGACAGATCCAAGAGACCCAGTACTTC.

This clonotype occurred many times. The CDR3 loop is CAWSLTGPNYGYTF. CDR3 nucleotides: TGTGCCTGGAGTCTGACAGGCCCGAACTATGGCTACACCTTC. The chain uses TRBV30 and TRBJ1-2; the D gene is possibly TRBD1 (6 bases). The CDR3 is 14 residues long. Trimming removed 2 bases from V and 2 bases from J, with 12 bases in between. CDR1 and CDR2 from the germline V gene are GTSNPN and SVGIG (reference sequence).

J is TRBJ2-2 and V is TRBV6-1; D is uncertain. The V end was cut by 4 bases, the J end by 0 bases, with 12 bases between. The CDR3 runs 16 residues. Germline V gene lookup returns CDR1 MNHNS and CDR2 SASEGT. CDR3 in amino acids: CASSAAPRANTGELFF. The CDR3, as DNA: TGTGCCAGCAGTGCCGCCCCCAGAGCGAACACCGGGGAGCTGTTTTTT.

Notes on this clonotype: A clone one base away is much larger, so this may be a read error. V gene TRBV7-8 combines with J gene TRBJ1-5; D is ambiguous. Per germline, CDR1 SGHVS and CDR2 FQNEAQ. This CDR3 spans 16 amino acids. The CDR3 reads CANSLNRLQSNQPQHF. Here the CDR3 DNA reads TGTGCCAACAGCTTAAATCGTTTGCAGAGCAATCAGCCCCAGCATTTT.

To note about this clonotype: A read error may be the cause here, since a much bigger clone is one base away. As the CDR3 is not closed by the conserved phenylalanine or tryptophan, this likely results from a read error. The chain is built from TRBV11-2 and TRBJ1-1; D perhaps matches TRBD1 (6 bases). The CDR3 has 17 amino acids. V lost 4 bases, J lost 10 bases, and 28 bases lay in between. In germline, CDR1 is SGHAT, CDR2 FQNNGV. The CDR3: CASSSVPQGTKGAGAFL. CDR3 sequence (DNA): TGTGCCAGCAGCTCGGTCCCACAGGGAACAAAAGGAGCGGGAGCTTTCCTT.

This chain uses TRBV4-3 with TRBJ1-1, with TRBD1 matching over 8 bases. This CDR3 contains 17 residues. Per germline, CDR1 LGHNA and CDR2 YSLEER. V shed 3 bases, J shed 6 bases, and the junction held 15 bases outside the gene matches. The CDR3 nucleotides are TGCGCCAGCAGCCAGCTCATTACCGGGACAGGTATTTCTGAAGCTTTCTTT. Translated: CASSQLITGTGISEAFF.